In this sample, the clone carrying this TCR beta chain turned up a few times. Its cognate antigen is unknown. These data belong to a study of vaccination and CD4 T cells after COVID-19. As to treatment: roughly 10-day PBMC culture with coronavirus spike peptide pools or control peptides (ViraFEST assay). Ahead of the COVID-19 pandemic (2011-2018), the CD4+ T cells of the unexposed donor were collected. Following expansion of antigen-specific T cells with peptide pools, ViraFEST then sequenced TCRs. The Oncomine TCR Beta short-read assay sequenced DNA from cultured CD4+ T cells. Investigators obtained genomic DNA by extraction from cultured CD4+ T cells. In TCRdb, the PCR reads were re-called with MiXCR into one record per CDR3 protein. The sample consists of approximately 3,000 distinct CDR3 sequences, around 24% of them appearing once. Sequences were obtained from CD4+ T cells from blood, cultured in vitro. This TCR was recovered from a human donor in good health.

CDR3 protein: CASSFSSGGASYEQYF. CDR3 sequence (DNA): TGTGCCAGCAGCTTCTCTAGCGGGGGGGCGAGCTACGAGCAGTACTTC. The rearrangement joins TRBV7-2 to TRBJ2-7, with TRBD2 matching over 12 bases. With V trimmed by 3 bases and J by 3 bases, 6 bases remained unmatched. CDR1 is SGHTA and CDR2 is FQGNSA in the germline V gene. The CDR3 has 16 amino acids.